This TCR beta chain derives from a study of blood T cell repertoires in COVID-19. Whole-study context: Acute-phase and convalescent COVID-19 samples originated in the United States, Italy and Spain.

This table comes from immunoSEQ multiplex PCR, and its TCRdb copy is limited to in-frame clones, with some not included. The table records 120,000 to 150,000 clones, 75% to 85% of them present only once. CDR1 is SEHNR and CDR2 is FQNEAQ in the germline V gene (reference sequence). The CDR3 totals 15 residues. J was trimmed by 5 bases and V by 2 bases; bases with no gene match: 7. The genes are TRBV7-9 and TRBJ2-5, with TRBD1 identical over 8 bases. The clonotype was recovered from a human donor with acute or convalescent COVID-19. The donor label of this sample is uncertain. The sample was peripheral blood. CDR3 in DNA: TGTGCCAGCAGCTTAAGGGGGACAGGAAGGGAGACCCAGTACTTC. Its translation is CASSLRGTGRETQYF.